One T cell receptor beta chain is described in this entry. The data are from a study of blood T cell repertoires in COVID-19. Seattle's cohort entered during active infection and was followed longitudinally. Profiling relied on immunoSEQ multiplex PCR, and the TCRdb table lists in-frame clones only, not all of them. The repertoire holds about 180,000 clones, with over 65% as singletons. Sequenced material: peripheral blood. This receptor was identified in a person aged 65-85 years with COVID-19, enrolled during active disease.

The CDR3 region has the DNA TGTGCCAGTCGGTCCTTTTCACGGGAGACCCAGTACTTC. Its protein is CASRSFSRETQYF. This chain uses TRBV19 with TRBJ2-5; D call uncertain. Trimming removed 8 bases at V and 5 bases at J, with 15 bases between. The CDR3 has 13 amino acids. Germline V lookup: CDR1 LNHDA, CDR2 SQIVND (reference sequence).